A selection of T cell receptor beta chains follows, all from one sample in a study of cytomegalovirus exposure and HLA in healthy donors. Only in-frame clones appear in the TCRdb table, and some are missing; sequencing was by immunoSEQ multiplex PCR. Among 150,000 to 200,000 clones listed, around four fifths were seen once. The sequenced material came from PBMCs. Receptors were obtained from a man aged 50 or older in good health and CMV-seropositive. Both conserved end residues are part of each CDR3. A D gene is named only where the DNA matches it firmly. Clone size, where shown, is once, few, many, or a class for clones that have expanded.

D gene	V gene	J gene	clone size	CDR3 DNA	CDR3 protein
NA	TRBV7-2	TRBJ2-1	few	TGTGCCAGCAGCCTTGGGGGGTTATGGTACAATGAGCAGTTCTTC	CASSLGGLWYNEQFF
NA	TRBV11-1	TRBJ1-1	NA	TGTGCCAGCAGCTTAGGAACGGTCGGGGCTTTCTTT	CASSLGTVGAFF
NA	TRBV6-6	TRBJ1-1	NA	TGTGCCAGCAGTTATCAGGGAATGGCCACTGAAGCTTTCTTT	CASSYQGMATEAFF
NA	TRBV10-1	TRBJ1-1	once	TGCGCCAGCAGATACAGACAGAACACTGAAGCTTTCTTT	CASRYRQNTEAFF
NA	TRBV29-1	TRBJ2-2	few	TGCAGCGTCGACAGCCCAACCGGGGAGCTGTTTTTT	CSVDSPTGELFF
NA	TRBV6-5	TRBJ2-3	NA	TGTGCCAGCAGGGCAGGGTCCCGCACAGATACGCAGTATTTT	CASRAGSRTDTQYF
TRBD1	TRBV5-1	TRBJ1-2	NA	TGCGCCAGCAGCTTGCTGACAGGGGACTATGGCTACACCTTC	CASSLLTGDYGYTF
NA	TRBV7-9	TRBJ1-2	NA	TGTGCCAGCAGCTTAAAGTTGGCGGCGGCCTTCACCTTC	CASSLKLAAAFTF
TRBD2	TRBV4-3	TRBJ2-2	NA	TGCGCCAGCAGCCAAGAACGGCTAGCGGGGGGGCCGTATCCCACCGGGGAGCTGTTTTTT	CASSQERLAGGPYPTGELFF
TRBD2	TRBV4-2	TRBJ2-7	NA	TGTGCCAGCAGCCAGAGCGGGGCCAACTCCTACGAGCAGTACTTC	CASSQSGANSYEQYF
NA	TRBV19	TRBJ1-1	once	TGTGCCAGTGCACTGGACACTGAAGCTTTCTTT	CASALDTEAFF
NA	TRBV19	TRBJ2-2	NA	TGTGCCAGTAGTATACAGGGCCCGAGCTCGAACACCGGGGAGCTGTTTTTT	CASSIQGPSSNTGELFF
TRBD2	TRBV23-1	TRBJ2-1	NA	TGCGCCAGAAAGCGGGAACCCCCTAATCACAATGAGCAGTTCTTC	CARKREPPNHNEQFF
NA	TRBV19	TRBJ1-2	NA	TGTGCCAGTATTAAGTTTACAAACTATGGCTACACCTTC	CASIKFTNYGYTF
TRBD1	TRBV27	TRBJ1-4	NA	TGTGCCAGCAGCCCGACAGGGTTTGAAAAACTGTTTTTT	CASSPTGFEKLFF
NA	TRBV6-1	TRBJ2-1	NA	TGTGCCAGCAGCCCCACTGACAATGAGCAGTTCTTC	CASSPTDNEQFF
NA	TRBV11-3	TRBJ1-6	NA	TGTGCCAGCAGCGAGGGGACATCATCACCCCTCCACTTT	CASSEGTSSPLHF
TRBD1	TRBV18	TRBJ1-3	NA	TGTGCCAGCTCAGCCTCCCTCGACAGGGTTGGAAACACCATATATTTT	CASSASLDRVGNTIYF
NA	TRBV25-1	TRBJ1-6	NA	TGTGCCAGCAGTGAATCCGAGTATTCACCCCTCCACTTT	CASSESEYSPLHF
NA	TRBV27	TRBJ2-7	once	TGTGCCAGTGGAAGGGGCTACGAGCAGTACTTC	CASGRGYEQYF